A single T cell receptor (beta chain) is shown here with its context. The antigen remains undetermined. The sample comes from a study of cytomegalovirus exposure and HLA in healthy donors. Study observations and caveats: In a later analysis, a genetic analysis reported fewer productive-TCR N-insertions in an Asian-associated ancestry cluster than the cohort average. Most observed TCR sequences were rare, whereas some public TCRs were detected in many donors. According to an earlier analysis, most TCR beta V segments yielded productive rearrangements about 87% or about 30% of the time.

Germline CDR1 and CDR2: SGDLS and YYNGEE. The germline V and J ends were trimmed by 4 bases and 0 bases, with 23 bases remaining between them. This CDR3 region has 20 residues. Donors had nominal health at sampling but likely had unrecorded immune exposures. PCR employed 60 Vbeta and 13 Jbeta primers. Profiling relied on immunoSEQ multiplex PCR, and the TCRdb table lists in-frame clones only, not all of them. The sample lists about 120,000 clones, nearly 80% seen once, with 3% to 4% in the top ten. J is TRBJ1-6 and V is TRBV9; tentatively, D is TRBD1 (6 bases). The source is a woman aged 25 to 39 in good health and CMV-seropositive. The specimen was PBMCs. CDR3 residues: CASSQPLFTGNSSYNSPLHF. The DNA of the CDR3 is TGTGCCAGCAGCCAACCTTTGTTTACAGGGAATAGCTCCTATAATTCACCCCTCCACTTT. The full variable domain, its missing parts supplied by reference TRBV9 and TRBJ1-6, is DSGVTQTPKHLITATGQRVTLRCSPRSGDLSVYWYQQSLDQGLQFLIQYYNGEERAKGNILERFSAQQFPDLHSELNLSSLELGDSALYFCASSQPLFTGNSSYNSPLHFGNGTRLTVT.